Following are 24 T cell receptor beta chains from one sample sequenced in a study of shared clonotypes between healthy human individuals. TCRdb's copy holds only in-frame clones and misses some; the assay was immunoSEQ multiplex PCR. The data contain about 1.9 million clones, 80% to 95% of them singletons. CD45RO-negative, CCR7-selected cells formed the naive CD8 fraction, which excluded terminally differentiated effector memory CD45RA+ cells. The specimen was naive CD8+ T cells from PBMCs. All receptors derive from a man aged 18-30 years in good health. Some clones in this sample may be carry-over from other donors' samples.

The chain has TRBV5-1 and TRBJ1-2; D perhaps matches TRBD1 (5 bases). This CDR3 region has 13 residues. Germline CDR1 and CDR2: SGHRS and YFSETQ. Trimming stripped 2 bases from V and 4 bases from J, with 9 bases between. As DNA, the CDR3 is TGCGCCAGCAGCTTCCGGGACGGCTATGGCTACACCTTC. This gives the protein CASSFRDGYGYTF.

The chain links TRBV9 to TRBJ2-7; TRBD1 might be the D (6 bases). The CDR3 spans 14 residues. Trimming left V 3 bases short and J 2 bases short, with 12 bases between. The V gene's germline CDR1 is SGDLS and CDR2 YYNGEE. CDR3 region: CASSDRQEPYEQYF. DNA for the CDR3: TGTGCCAGCAGCGACAGACAGGAACCCTACGAGCAGTACTTC.

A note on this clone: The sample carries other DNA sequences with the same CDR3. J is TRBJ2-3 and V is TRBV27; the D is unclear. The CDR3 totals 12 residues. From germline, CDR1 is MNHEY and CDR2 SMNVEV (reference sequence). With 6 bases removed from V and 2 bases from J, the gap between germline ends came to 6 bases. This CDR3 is CASSSTTDTQYF. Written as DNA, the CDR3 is TGTGCCAGCAGCTCTACCACAGATACGCAGTATTTT.

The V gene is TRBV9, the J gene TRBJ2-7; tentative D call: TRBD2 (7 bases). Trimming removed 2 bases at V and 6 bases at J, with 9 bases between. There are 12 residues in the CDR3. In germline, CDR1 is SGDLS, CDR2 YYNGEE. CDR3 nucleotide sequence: TGTGCCAGCAGCGTGGGGGGGCGCGAGCAGTACTTC. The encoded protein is CASSVGGREQYF. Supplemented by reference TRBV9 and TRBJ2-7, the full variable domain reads DSGVTQTPKHLITATGQRVTLRCSPRSGDLSVYWYQQSLDQGLQFLIQYYNGEERAKGNILERFSAQQFPDLHSELNLSSLELGDSALYFCASSVGGREQYFGPGTRLTVT.

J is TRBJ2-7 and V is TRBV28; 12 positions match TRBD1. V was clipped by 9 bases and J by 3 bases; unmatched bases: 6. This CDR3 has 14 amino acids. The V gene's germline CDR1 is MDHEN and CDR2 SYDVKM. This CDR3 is CASDRDRGLYEQYF. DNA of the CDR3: TGTGCCAGTGACCGGGACAGGGGGCTCTACGAGCAGTACTTC.

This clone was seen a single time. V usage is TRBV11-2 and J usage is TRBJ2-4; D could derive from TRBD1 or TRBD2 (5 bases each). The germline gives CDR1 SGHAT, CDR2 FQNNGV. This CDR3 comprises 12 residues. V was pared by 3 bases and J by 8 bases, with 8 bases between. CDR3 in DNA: TGTGCCAGCAGCTTTGGGGGATACATTCAGTACTTC. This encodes CASSFGGYIQYF.

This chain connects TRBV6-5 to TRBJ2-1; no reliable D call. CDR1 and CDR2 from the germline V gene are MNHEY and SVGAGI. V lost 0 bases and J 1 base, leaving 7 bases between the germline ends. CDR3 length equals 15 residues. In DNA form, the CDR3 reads TGTGCCAGCAGTTACTCAGGGCAGTCCTACAATGAGCAGTTCTTC. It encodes CASSYSGQSYNEQFF.

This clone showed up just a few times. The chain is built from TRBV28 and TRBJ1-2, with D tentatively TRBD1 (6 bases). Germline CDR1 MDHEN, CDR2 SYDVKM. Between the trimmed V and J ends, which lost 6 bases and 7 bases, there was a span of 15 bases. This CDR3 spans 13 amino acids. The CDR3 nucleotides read TGTGCCAGCAGGCAGACAGGAGGAAGTGGCTACACCTTC. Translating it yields CASRQTGGSGYTF.

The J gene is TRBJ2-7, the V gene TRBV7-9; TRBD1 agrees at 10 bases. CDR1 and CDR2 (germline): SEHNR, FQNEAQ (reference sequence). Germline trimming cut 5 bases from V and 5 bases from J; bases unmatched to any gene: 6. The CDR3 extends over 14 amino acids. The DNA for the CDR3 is TGTGCCAGCAGCACGGGACAGGGGTTCGACGAGCAGTACTTC. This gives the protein CASSTGQGFDEQYF.

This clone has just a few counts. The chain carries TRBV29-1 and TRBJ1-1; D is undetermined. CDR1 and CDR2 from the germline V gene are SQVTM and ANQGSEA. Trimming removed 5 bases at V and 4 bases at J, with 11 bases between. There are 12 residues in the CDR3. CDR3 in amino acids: CSVRVQPTEAFF. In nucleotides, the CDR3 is TGCAGCGTTAGGGTACAGCCCACTGAAGCTTTCTTT.

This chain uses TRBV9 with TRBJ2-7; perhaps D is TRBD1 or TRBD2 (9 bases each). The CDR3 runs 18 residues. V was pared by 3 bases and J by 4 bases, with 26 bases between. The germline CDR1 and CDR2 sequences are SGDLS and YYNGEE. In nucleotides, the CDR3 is TGTGCCAGCAGCGGCCGGGACAGGGAGCCTAGCGGGGTTTACGAGCAGTACTTC. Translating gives CASSGRDREPSGVYEQYF.

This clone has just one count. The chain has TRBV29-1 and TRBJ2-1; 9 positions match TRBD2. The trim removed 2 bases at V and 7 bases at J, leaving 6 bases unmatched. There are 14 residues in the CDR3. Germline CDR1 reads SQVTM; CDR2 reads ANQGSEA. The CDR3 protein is CSVEWTSEENEQFF. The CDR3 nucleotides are TGCAGCGTTGAATGGACTAGCGAGGAGAATGAGCAGTTCTTC.

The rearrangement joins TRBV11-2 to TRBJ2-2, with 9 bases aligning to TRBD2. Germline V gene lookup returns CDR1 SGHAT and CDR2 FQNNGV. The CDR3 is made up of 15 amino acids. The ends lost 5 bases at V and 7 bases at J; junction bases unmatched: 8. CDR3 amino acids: CASSPVAGAVGELFF. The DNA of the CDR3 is TGTGCCAGCAGCCCCGTAGCGGGAGCGGTCGGGGAGCTGTTTTTT.

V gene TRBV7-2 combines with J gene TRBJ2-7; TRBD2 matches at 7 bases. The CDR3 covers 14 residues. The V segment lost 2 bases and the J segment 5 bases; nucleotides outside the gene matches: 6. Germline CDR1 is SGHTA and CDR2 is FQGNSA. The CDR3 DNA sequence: TGTGCCAGCAGCTTAACGAGCGGGACTCACGAGCAGTACTTC. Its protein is CASSLTSGTHEQYF.

The chain's CDR3 is CASSYREANYEQYF. Here the CDR3 DNA reads TGCGCCAGCAGCTACCGAGAAGCGAACTACGAGCAGTACTTC. The chain joins TRBV5-1 to TRBJ2-7; no clear D. Deletions cut 3 bases from V and 3 bases from J, with 13 bases between. The CDR3 runs 14 residues. CDR1 and CDR2 (germline): SGHRS, YFSETQ. The complete variable domain, with remaining parts taken from reference TRBV5-1 and TRBJ2-7, reads KAGVTQTPRYLIKTRGQQVTLSCSPISGHRSVSWYQQTPGQGLQFLFEYFSETQRNKGNFPGRFSGRQFSNSRSEMNVSTLELGDSALYLCASSYREANYEQYFGPGTRLTVT.

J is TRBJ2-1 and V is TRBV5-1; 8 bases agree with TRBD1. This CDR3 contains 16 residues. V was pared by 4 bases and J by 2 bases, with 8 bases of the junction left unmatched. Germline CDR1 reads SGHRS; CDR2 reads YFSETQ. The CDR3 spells CASSLGRDRPYNEQFF. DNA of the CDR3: TGCGCCAGCAGCCTGGGTCGGGACAGGCCCTACAATGAGCAGTTCTTC. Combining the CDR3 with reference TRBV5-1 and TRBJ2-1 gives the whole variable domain KAGVTQTPRYLIKTRGQQVTLSCSPISGHRSVSWYQQTPGQGLQFLFEYFSETQRNKGNFPGRFSGRQFSNSRSEMNVSTLELGDSALYLCASSLGRDRPYNEQFFGPGTRLTVL.

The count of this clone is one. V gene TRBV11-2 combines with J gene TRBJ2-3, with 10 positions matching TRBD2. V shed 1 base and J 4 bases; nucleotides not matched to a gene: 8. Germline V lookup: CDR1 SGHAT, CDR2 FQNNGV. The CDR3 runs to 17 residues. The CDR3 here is CASSLGVRLAGADTQYF. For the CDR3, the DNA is TGTGCCAGCAGCTTAGGGGTTCGGCTAGCGGGAGCAGATACGCAGTATTTT.

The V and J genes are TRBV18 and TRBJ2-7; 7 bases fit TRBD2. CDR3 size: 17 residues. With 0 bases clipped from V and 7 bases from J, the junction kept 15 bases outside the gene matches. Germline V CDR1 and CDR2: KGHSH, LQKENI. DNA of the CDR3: TGTGCCAGCTCACCACCGCCCGGGCTAGCGGTCCCGGGGGAGCAGTACTTC. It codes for CASSPPPGLAVPGEQYF.

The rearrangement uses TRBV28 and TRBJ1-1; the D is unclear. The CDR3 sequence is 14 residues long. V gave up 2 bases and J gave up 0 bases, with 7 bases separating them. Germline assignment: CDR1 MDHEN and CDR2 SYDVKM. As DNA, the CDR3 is TGTGCCAGCAGTTTAGAAAATCTGAACACTGAAGCTTTCTTT. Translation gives CASSLENLNTEAFF.

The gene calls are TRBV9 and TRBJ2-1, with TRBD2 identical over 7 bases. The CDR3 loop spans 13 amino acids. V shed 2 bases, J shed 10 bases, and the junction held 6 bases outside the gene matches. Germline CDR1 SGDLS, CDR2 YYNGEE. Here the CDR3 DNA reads TGTGCCAGCAGCGTCGGACTAGTCGGCGAGCAGTTCTTC. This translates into CASSVGLVGEQFF.

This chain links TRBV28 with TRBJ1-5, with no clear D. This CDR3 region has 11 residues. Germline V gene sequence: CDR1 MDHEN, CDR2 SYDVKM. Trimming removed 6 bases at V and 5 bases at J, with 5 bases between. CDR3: CASSNYQPQHF. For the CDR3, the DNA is TGTGCCAGCAGCAACTATCAGCCCCAGCATTTT.

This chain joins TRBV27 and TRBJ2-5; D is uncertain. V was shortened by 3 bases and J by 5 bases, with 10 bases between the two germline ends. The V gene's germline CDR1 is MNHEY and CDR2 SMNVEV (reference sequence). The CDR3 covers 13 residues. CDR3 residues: CASSFGPGETQYF. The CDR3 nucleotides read TGTGCCAGCAGTTTCGGACCTGGGGAGACCCAGTACTTC.

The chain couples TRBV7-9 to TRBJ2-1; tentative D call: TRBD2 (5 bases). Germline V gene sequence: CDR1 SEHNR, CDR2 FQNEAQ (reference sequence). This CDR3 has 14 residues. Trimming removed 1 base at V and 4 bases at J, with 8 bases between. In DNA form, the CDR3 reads TGTGCCAGCAGCTTAGGGGAGCGGTACAATGAGCAGTTCTTC. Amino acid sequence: CASSLGERYNEQFF.

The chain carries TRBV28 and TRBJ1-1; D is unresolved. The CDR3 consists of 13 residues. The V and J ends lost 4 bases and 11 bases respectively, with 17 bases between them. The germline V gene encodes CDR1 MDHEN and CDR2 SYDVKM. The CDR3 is CASSSRYLLGAFF. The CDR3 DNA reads TGTGCCAGCAGTTCCCGGTACCTACTTGGGGCTTTCTTT. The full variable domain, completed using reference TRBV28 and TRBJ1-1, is DVKVTQSSRYLVKRTGEKVFLECVQDMDHENMFWYRQDPGLGLRLIYFSYDVKMKEKGDIPEGYSVSREKKERFSLILESASTNQTSMYLCASSSRYLLGAFFGQGTRLTVV.